The rows below give T cell receptor beta chains drawn from one sample of a study of T cell repertoires in cytomegalovirus infection. One entry per CDR3 protein, called by TCRdb with MiXCR from the reads. The data hold roughly 500,000 distinct CDR3 sequences, with around 10% observed a single time. The sample consisted of PBMCs. The source is a human donor in good health (CMV status not recorded). Some clones in this sample may be carry-over from other donors' samples. Each CDR3 is given with its conserved first and last residue. Fields, in order: J gene, D gene, V gene, clone size, CDR3 protein, CDR3 DNA. A D gene is named only where the DNA matches it firmly. Clone size is given for some rows only: seen once, a few or many times, or a class if the clone is expanded.

>TRBJ2-1|TRBD2|TRBV28|many
CASSLPSGGAQNEQFF
TGTGCCAGCAGCCTCCCTAGCGGGGGGGCTCAAAATGAGCAGTTCTTC
>TRBJ1-1|TRBD1|TRBV27|NA
CASSLEVTDRGTEAFF
TGTGCCAGCAGTTTAGAAGTTACGGACAGGGGAACTGAAGCTTTCTTT
>TRBJ1-5|TRBD1|TRBV7-2|many
CASSSPGGGSQPQHF
TGTGCCAGCAGCTCCCCAGGGGGGGGCAGCCAGCCCCAGCATTTT
>TRBJ1-6|NA|TRBV27|many
CASSQSSYNSPLHF
TGTGCCAGCAGTCAGAGCTCCTATAATTCACCCCTCCACTTT
>TRBJ1-2|NA|TRBV12-3/TRBV12-4|NA
CASSLSRIVVAGYTF
TGTGCCAGCAGTTTAAGTAGGATCGTGGTTGCTGGCTACACCTTC
>TRBJ1-3|TRBD1|TRBV6-5|many
CASSYGDSSGNTIYF
TGTGCCAGCAGTTACGGGGACAGCTCTGGAAACACCATATATTTT
>TRBJ2-1|TRBD2|TRBV9|NA
CASSVGGGRAFDEQFF
TGTGCCAGCAGCGTAGGAGGCGGGAGGGCCTTCGATGAGCAGTTCTTC
>TRBJ1-5|NA|TRBV7-2|many
CASSFGYSNQPQHF
TGTGCCAGCAGCTTTGGGTATAGCAATCAGCCCCAGCATTTT
>TRBJ1-3|NA|TRBV18|NA
CASSPAHRDTRNTIYF
TGTGCCAGCTCACCGGCGCACAGGGACACAAGAAACACCATATATTTT
>TRBJ1-1|TRBD1|TRBV5-1|few
CASSSDLNGQVFF
TGCGCCAGCAGCTCCGATCTTAACGGACAGGTCTTCTTT
>TRBJ2-2|TRBD1|TRBV5-1|NA
CASSLALGQGPNTGELFF
TGCGCCAGCAGCTTGGCCCTGGGACAGGGACCGAACACCGGGGAGCTGTTTTTT
>TRBJ2-7|NA|TRBV6-5|many
CASSYGKSYEQYF
TGTGCCAGCAGTTATGGCAAGAGCTACGAGCAGTACTTC
>TRBJ1-5|NA|TRBV27|many
CASSLSSGRRNQPQHF
TGTGCCAGCAGTTTATCGTCCGGACGGAGAAATCAGCCCCAGCATTTT
>TRBJ2-3|NA|TRBV7-9|NA
CASSLGRLRDSTDTQYF
TGTGCCAGCAGCCTTGGCCGGTTGAGGGACAGCACAGATACGCAGTATTTT
>TRBJ2-5|TRBD2|TRBV7-8|many
CASSYGGAETQYF
TGTGCCAGCAGCTACGGGGGGGCGGAGACCCAGTACTTC
>TRBJ2-5|NA|TRBV5-1|NA
CASSSQGEAVETQYF
TGCGCCAGCAGCTCCCAAGGAGAGGCCGTAGAGACCCAGTACTTC
>TRBJ2-3|TRBD1|TRBV27|many
CASSLWQTTPRQGRTDTQYF
TGTGCCAGCAGTTTATGGCAAACTACACCTAGACAGGGAAGGACAGATACGCAGTATTTT
>TRBJ2-7|NA|TRBV6-2/TRBV6-3|many
CASRQVLVSDSYEQYF
TGTGCCAGCAGGCAGGTCTTGGTCAGCGACTCCTACGAGCAGTACTTC
>TRBJ1-4|NA|TRBV28|NA
CASSLNHEKLFF
TGTGCCAGCAGTTTAAATCATGAAAAACTGTTTTTT
>TRBJ2-5|NA|TRBV5-4|many
CASSSTVQETQYF
TGTGCCAGCAGCTCGACAGTCCAAGAGACCCAGTACTTC
>TRBJ1-3|NA|TRBV7-2|many
CASSVRGDGNTIYF
TGTGCCAGCAGCGTTCGGGGGGATGGAAACACCATATATTTT
>TRBJ1-5|NA|TRBV7-9|many
CASSLFVSRQINQPQHF
TGTGCCAGCAGCTTATTCGTTTCGCGACAGATCAATCAGCCCCAGCATTTT
>TRBJ1-5|TRBD1|TRBV19|many
CASSEDRENQPQHF
TGTGCCAGTAGTGAGGACAGGGAAAATCAGCCCCAGCATTTT
>TRBJ1-5|NA|TRBV19|many
CASSSSGETPQHF
TGTGCCAGTAGTTCCTCGGGGGAGACGCCCCAGCATTTT
>TRBJ2-1|TRBD1|TRBV12-3/TRBV12-4|NA
CASNQGTGVNEQFF
TGTGCCAGCAACCAAGGGACAGGGGTGAATGAGCAGTTCTTC
>TRBJ1-4|NA|TRBV11-2|many
CASSLESGDEKLFF
TGTGCCAGCAGCTTAGAGTCAGGGGACGAAAAACTGTTTTTT
>TRBJ1-1|NA|TRBV29-1|NA
CSVDLGTPEAFF
TGCAGCGTTGATTTAGGGACCCCTGAAGCTTTCTTT
>TRBJ1-4|TRBD1|TRBV28|NA
CASSWGTETNEKLFF
TGTGCCAGCAGTTGGGGGACAGAGACTAATGAAAAACTGTTTTTT
>TRBJ2-1|NA|TRBV3-1|few
CASSQDTSNNEQFF
TGTGCCAGCAGCCAAGATACCAGCAACAATGAGCAGTTCTTC
>TRBJ1-3|TRBD1|TRBV5-1|few
CASSLQGENTIYF
TGCGCCAGCAGCCTTCAGGGGGAAAACACCATATATTTT
>TRBJ2-7|NA|TRBV9|NA
CASSATTSYEQYF
TGTGCCAGCAGCGCTACAACGAGCTACGAGCAGTACTTC
>TRBJ2-3|TRBD2|TRBV7-8|many
CASSSGSWGSGGTDTQYF
TGTGCCAGCAGTTCCGGATCCTGGGGTAGCGGGGGCACAGATACGCAGTATTTT
>TRBJ2-1|NA|TRBV7-2|many
CASSFEGNSYNEQFF
TGTGCCAGCAGCTTTGAGGGCAACTCCTACAATGAGCAGTTCTTC
>TRBJ1-1|NA|TRBV6-1|many
CASSDMGLTTGGTEAFF
TGTGCCAGCAGTGACATGGGACTTACTACTGGGGGGACTGAAGCTTTCTTT
>TRBJ2-2|NA|TRBV27|NA
CASSMWMSSGELFF
TGTGCCAGCAGTATGTGGATGAGCAGCGGGGAGCTGTTTTTT
>TRBJ2-6|NA|TRBV23-1|many
CASSQPPHSREGGANVLTF
TGCGCCAGCAGTCAACCCCCACATTCCCGGGAAGGTGGGGCCAACGTCCTGACTTTC
>TRBJ2-4|TRBD1|TRBV6-6|many
CASSTTGGVAKNIQYF
TGTGCCAGCAGTACGACAGGGGGTGTAGCCAAAAACATTCAGTACTTC
>TRBJ2-3|NA|TRBV5-1|many
CASKGLARENTQYF
TGCGCCAGCAAGGGGCTAGCTAGAGAAAATACGCAGTATTTT
>TRBJ2-7|TRBD2|TRBV10-3|NA
CAISEGGGDYEQYF
TGTGCCATCAGTGAGGGGGGGGGGGACTACGAGCAGTACTTC
>TRBJ1-1|NA|TRBV10-3|NA
CAISVEQENTEAFF
TGTGCCATCAGTGTAGAACAGGAGAACACTGAAGCTTTCTTT
>TRBJ1-4|TRBD1|TRBV13|NA
CASSLGQAHEKLFF
TGTGCCAGCAGCTTGGGACAGGCGCACGAAAAACTGTTTTTT
>TRBJ2-7|NA|TRBV5-4|NA
CASSLATGAAYEQYF
TGTGCCAGCAGCTTGGCAACTGGGGCGGCCTACGAGCAGTACTTC
>TRBJ2-7|TRBD1|TRBV20-1|many
CSAITRAGQGLNEQYF
TGCAGTGCTATCACGAGGGCGGGACAGGGGCTCAACGAGCAGTACTTC
>TRBJ1-6|NA|TRBV11-2|few
CASGTGTVNSPLHF
TGTGCCAGCGGAACCGGGACGGTTAATTCACCCCTCCACTTT
>TRBJ1-5|NA|TRBV19|NA
CASSMVRGDSNQPQHF
TGTGCCAGTAGTATGGTGAGAGGGGATAGCAATCAGCCCCAGCATTTT
>TRBJ2-3|NA|TRBV7-6|many
CASTARGGPTDTQYF
TGTGCCAGCACCGCGAGGGGGGGTCCCACAGATACGCAGTATTTT
>TRBJ2-2|TRBD1|TRBV29-1|few
CSAWDRGNTGELFF
TGCAGCGCTTGGGACAGGGGCAATACCGGGGAGCTGTTTTTT
>TRBJ1-2|TRBD1|TRBV28|many
CASSDRGSLGYTF
TGTGCCAGCAGTGACAGGGGGTCCCTTGGCTACACCTTC
>TRBJ2-4|NA|TRBV20-1|NA
CSVTLGGARNIQYF
TGCAGTGTCACTCTGGGGGGGGCTAGAAACATTCAGTACTTC
>TRBJ2-1|NA|TRBV19|many
CASSIAAIGDEQFF
TGTGCCAGTAGTATAGCCGCTATCGGGGATGAGCAGTTCTTC
>TRBJ1-3|NA|TRBV15|many
CATSREAFSGNTIYF
TGTGCCACCAGCAGAGAGGCGTTCTCTGGAAACACCATATATTTT
>TRBJ1-6|NA|TRBV9|NA
CASSLGYRPRPPHF
TGTGCCAGCAGCCTGGGTTATCGACCCCGCCCCCCCCACTTT
>TRBJ2-1|NA|TRBV7-2|many
CASSELGQSYFF
TGTGCCAGCAGCGAACTTGGACAGTCGTACTTCTTC
>TRBJ1-4|NA|TRBV4-2|few
CASSPVVGEDGEKLFF
TGTGCCAGCAGCCCGGTCGTGGGGGAGGATGGTGAAAAACTGTTTTTT
>TRBJ1-1|NA|TRBV9|few
CASSEPPGQRNTEAFF
TGTGCCAGCAGCGAGCCGCCGGGACAAAGGAACACTGAAGCTTTCTTT